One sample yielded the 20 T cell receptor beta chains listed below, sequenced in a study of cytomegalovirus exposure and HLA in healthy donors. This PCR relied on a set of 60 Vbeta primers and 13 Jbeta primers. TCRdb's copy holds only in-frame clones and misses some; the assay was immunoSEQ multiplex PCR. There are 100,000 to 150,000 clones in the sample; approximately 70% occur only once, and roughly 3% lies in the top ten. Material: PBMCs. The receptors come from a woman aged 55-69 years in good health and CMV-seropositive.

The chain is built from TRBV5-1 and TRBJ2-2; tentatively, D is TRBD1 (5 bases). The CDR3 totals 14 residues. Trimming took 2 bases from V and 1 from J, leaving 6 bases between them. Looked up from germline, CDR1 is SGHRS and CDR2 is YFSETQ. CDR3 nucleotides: TGCGCCAGCAGCTTCCAGGGGAACACCGGGGAGCTGTTTTTT. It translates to CASSFQGNTGELFF. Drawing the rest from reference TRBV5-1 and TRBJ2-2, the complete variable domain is KAGVTQTPRYLIKTRGQQVTLSCSPISGHRSVSWYQQTPGQGLQFLFEYFSETQRNKGNFPGRFSGRQFSNSRSEMNVSTLELGDSALYLCASSFQGNTGELFFGEGSRLTVL.

Here the CDR3 reads CASSMGLSTDTQYF. Written as DNA, the CDR3 is TGCGCCAGCAGCATGGGTCTGAGCACAGATACGCAGTATTTT. The V gene is TRBV5-1, the J gene TRBJ2-3; D ambiguous. The CDR3 has 14 amino acids. CDR1 and CDR2 (germline): SGHRS, YFSETQ. Trimming shortened V by 4 bases and J by 0 bases, and 9 bases separated the two germline ends. Looking up the rest from reference TRBV5-1 and TRBJ2-3 gives the full variable domain: KAGVTQTPRYLIKTRGQQVTLSCSPISGHRSVSWYQQTPGQGLQFLFEYFSETQRNKGNFPGRFSGRQFSNSRSEMNVSTLELGDSALYLCASSMGLSTDTQYFGPGTRLTVL.

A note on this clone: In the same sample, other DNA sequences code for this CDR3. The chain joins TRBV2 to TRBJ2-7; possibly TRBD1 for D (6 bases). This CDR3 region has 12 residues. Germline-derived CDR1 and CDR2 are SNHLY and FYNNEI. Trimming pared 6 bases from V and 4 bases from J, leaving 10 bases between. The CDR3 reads CASSDRGYEQYF. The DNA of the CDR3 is TGTGCCAGCAGCGATAGGGGGTACGAGCAGTACTTC.

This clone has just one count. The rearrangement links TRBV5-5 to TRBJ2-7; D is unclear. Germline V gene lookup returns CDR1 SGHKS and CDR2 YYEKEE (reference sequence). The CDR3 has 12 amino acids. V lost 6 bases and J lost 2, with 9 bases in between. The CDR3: CASIYSPYEQYF. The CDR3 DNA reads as TGTGCCAGCATCTATTCCCCCTACGAGCAGTACTTC. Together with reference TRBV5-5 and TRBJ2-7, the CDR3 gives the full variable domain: DAGVTQSPTHLIKTRGQQVTLRCSPISGHKSVSWYQQVLGQGPQFIFQYYEKEERGRGNFPDRFSARQFPNYSSELNVNALLLGDSALYLCASIYSPYEQYFGPGTRLTVT.

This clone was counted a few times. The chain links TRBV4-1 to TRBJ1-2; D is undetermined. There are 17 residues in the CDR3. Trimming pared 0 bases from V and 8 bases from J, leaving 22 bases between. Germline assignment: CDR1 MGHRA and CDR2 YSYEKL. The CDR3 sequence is CASSQEREGNLLYGYTF. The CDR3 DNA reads TGCGCCAGCAGCCAAGAACGGGAAGGGAATCTGCTCTACGGCTACACCTTC.

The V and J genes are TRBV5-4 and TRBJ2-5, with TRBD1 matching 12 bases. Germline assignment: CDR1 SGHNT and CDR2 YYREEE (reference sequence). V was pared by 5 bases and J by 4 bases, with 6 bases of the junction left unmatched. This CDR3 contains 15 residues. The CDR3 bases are TGTGCCAGCAGTCCCCGGGACAGGGGGCGAGAGACCCAGTACTTC. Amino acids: CASSPRDRGRETQYF.

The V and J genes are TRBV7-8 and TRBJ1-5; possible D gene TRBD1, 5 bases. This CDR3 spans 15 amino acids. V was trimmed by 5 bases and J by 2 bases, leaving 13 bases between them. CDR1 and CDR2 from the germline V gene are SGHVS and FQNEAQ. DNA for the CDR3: TGTGCCAGCAGCCCCGGGACGGGGGGCAATCAGCCCCAGCATTTT. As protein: CASSPGTGGNQPQHF.

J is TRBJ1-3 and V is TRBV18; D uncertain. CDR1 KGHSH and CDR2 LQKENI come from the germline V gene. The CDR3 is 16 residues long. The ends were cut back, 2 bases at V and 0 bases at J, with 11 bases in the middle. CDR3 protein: CASSPVQSRSGNTIYF. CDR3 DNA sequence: TGTGCCAGCTCACCAGTACAGTCCCGCTCTGGAAACACCATATATTTT. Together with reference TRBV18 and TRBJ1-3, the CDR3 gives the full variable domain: NAGVMQNPRHLVRRRGQEARLRCSPMKGHSHVYWYRQLPEEGLKFMVYLQKENIIDESGMPKERFSAEFPKEGPSILRIQQVVRGDSAAYFCASSPVQSRSGNTIYFGEGSWLTVV.

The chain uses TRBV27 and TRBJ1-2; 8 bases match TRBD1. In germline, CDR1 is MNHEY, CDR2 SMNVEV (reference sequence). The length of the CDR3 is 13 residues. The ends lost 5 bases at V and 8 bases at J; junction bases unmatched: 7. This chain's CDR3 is CASSLQGVYGYTF. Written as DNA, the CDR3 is TGTGCCAGCAGTCTACAGGGGGTGTACGGCTACACCTTC.

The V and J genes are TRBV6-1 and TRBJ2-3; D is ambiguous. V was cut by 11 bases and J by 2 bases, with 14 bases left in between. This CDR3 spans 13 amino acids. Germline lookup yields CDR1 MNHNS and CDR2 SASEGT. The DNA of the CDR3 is TGTGCCGCTCGTCAGGTGGACACAGATACGCAGTATTTT. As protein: CAARQVDTDTQYF.

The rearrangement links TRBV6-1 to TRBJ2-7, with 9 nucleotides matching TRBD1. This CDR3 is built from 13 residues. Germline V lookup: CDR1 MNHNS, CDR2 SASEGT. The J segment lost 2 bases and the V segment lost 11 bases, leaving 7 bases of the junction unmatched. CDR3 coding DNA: TGTGCCGGAACCGGGACAGGGACCTACGAGCAGTACTTC. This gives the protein CAGTGTGTYEQYF.

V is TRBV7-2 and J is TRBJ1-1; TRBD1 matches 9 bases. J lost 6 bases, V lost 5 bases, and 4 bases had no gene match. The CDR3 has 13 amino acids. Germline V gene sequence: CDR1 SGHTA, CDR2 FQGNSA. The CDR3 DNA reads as TGTGCCAGCAGCAAAAGGGACAGGGCTGAAGCTTTCTTT. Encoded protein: CASSKRDRAEAFF.

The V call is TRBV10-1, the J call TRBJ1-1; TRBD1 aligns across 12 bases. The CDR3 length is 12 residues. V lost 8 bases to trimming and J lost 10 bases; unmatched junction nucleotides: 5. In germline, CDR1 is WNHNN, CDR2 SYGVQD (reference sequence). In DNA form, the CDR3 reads TGCGCCAGCTCGGGGACAGGGGGCGCAGCTTTCTTT. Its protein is CASSGTGGAAFF.

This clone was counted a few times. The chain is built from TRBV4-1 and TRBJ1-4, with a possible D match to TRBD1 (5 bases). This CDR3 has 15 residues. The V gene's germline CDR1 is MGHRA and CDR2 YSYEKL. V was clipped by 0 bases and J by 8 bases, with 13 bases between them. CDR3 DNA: TGCGCCAGCAGCCAAGAATCAGGGATTGGCGAAAAACTGTTTTTT. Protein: CASSQESGIGEKLFF.

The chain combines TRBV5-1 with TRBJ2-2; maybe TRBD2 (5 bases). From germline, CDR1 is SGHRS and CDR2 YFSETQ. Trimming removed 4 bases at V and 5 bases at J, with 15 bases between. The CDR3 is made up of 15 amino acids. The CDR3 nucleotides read TGCGCCAGCAGCCCGGAACCGGGGAGTACCGGGGAGCTGTTTTTT. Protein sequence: CASSPEPGSTGELFF.

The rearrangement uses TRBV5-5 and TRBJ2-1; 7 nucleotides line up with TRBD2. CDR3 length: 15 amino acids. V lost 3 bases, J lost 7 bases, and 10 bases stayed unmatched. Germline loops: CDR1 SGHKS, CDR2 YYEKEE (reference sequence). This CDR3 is CASSSSQGGPNEQFF. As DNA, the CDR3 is TGTGCCAGCAGCTCAAGTCAGGGAGGGCCGAATGAGCAGTTCTTC.

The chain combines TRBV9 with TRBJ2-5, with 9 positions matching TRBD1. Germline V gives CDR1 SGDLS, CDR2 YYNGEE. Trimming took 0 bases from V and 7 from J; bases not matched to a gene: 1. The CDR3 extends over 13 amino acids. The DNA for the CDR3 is TGTGCCAGCAGCGTAGTGACAGGGGGGACCCAGTACTTC. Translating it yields CASSVVTGGTQYF.

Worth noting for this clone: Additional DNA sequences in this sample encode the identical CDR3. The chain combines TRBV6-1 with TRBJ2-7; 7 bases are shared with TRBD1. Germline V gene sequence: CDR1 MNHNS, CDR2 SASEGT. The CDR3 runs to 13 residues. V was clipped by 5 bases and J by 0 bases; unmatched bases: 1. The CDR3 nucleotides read TGTGCCAGCAGTCGACAGGGCTCCTACGAGCAGTACTTC. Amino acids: CASSRQGSYEQYF.

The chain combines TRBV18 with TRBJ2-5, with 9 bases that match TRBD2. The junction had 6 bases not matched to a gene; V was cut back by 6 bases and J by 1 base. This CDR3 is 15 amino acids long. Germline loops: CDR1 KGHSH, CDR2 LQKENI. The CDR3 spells CASSLTSGFQETQYF. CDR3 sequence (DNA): TGTGCCAGCTCGTTGACTAGCGGATTCCAAGAGACCCAGTACTTC.

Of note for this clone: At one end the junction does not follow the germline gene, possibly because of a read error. The CDR3 nucleotides read TGTGCCAGCAGCTTAGGGACAGGGAACTCTGGCTACACCTTC. Its translation is CASSLGTGNSGYTF. The gene calls are TRBV7-9 and TRBJ1-2; 8 positions agree with TRBD1. Germline loops: CDR1 SEHNR, CDR2 FQNEAQ (reference sequence). The CDR3 covers 14 residues. Full variable domain (remainder filled in from reference TRBV7-9 and TRBJ1-2): DTGVSQNPRHKITKRGQNVTFRCDPISEHNRLYWYRQTLGQGPEFLTYFQNEAQLEKSRLLSDRFSAERPKGSFSTLEIQRTEQGDSAMYLCASSLGTGNSGYTFGSGTRLTVV.